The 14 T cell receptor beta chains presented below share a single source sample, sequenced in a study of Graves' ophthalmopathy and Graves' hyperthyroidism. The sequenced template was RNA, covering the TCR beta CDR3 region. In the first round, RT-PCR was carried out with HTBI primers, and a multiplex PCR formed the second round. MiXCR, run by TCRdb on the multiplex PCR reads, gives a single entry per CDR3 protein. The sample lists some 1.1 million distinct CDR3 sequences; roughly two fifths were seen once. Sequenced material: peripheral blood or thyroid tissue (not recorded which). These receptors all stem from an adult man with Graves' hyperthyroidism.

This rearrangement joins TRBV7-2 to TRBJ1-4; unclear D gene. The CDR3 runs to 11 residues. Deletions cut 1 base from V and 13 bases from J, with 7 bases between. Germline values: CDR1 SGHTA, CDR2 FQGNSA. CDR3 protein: CASSLGLGLFF. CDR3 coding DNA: TGTGCCAGCAGCTTAGGGCTAGGACTGTTTTTT.

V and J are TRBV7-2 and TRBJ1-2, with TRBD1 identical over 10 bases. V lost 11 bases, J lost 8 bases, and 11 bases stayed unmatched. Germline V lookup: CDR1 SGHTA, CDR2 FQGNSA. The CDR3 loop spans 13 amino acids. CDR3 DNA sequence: TGTGCCTGCCAGGGACAGGGGTCGTGGGGCTACACCTTC. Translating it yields CACQGQGSWGYTF.

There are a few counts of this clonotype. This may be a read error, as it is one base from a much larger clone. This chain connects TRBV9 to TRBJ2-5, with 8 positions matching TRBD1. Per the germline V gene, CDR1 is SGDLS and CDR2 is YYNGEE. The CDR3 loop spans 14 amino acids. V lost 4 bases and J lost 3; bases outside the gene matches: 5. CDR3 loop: CASSFWDRKETQYF. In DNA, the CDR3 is TGTGCCAGCAGCTTCTGGGACAGGAAAGAGACCCAGTACTTC.

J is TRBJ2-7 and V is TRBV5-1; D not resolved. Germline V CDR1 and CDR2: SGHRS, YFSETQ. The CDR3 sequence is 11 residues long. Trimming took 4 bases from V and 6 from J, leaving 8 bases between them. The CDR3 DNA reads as TGCGCCAGCAGCGCCAACTGCGAGCAGTACTTC. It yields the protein CASSANCEQYF.

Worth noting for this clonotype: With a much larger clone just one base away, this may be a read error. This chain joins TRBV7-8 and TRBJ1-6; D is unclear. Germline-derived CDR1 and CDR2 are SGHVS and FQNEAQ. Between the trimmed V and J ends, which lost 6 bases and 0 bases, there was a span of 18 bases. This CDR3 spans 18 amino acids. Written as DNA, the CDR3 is TGTGCCAGCAGGACCAGGACCGGCGTGAGCTCCTATAATTCACCCCTCCACTTT. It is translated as CASRTRTGVSSYNSPLHF.

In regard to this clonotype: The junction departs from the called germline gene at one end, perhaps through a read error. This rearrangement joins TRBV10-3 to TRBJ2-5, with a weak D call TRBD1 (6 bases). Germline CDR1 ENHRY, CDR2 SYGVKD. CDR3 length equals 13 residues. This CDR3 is CATSGGSSYTQYF. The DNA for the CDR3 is TGTGCCACCAGTGGGGGCAGCTCCTACACCCAGTACTTC.

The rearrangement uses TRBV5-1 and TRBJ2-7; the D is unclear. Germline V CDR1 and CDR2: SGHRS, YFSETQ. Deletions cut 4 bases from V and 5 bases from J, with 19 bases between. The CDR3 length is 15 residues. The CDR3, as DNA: TGCGCCAGCAGCACCGTGACCTCTACTCCTGACGAGCAGTACTTC. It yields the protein CASSTVTSTPDEQYF.

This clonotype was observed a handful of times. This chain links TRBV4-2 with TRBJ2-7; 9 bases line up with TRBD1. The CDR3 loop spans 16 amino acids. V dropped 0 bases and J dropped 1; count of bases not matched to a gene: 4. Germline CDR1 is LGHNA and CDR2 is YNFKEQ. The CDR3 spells CASSQDRQGVSYEQYF. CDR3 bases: TGTGCCAGCAGCCAAGATAGACAGGGGGTTTCCTACGAGCAGTACTTC.

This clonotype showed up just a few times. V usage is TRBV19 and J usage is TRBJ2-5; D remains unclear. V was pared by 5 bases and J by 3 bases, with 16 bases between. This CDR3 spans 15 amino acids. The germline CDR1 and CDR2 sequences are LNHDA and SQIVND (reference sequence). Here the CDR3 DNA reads TGTGCCAGTAGTTTTCCAGAGGCAAGAAAAGAGACCCAGTACTTC. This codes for CASSFPEARKETQYF. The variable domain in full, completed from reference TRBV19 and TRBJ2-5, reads DGGITQSPKYLFRKEGQNVTLSCEQNLNHDAMYWYRQDPGQGLRLIYYSQIVNDFQKGDIAEGYSVSREKKESFPLTVTSAQKNPTAFYLCASSFPEARKETQYFGPGTRLLVL.

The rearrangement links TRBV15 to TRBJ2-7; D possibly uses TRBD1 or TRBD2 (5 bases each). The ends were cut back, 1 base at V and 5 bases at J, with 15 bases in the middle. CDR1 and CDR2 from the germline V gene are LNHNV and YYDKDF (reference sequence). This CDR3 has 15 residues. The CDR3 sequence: CATSRADGAPDEQYF. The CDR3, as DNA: TGTGCCACCAGCAGAGCGGACGGGGCCCCGGACGAGCAGTACTTC.

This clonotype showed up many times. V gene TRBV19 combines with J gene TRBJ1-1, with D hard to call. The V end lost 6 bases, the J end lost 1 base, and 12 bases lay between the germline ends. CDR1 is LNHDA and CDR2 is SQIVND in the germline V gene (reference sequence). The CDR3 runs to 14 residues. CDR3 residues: CASRSPAGNTEAFF. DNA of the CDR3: TGTGCCAGTAGGTCCCCGGCAGGGAACACTGAAGCTTTCTTT.

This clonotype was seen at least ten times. The CDR3 region has the DNA TGCAGTGCTATGCCGGGGTGGGGCTATGGCTACACCTTC. It yields the protein CSAMPGWGYGYTF. This chain connects TRBV20-1 to TRBJ1-2; D uncertain. Germline V gives CDR1 DFQATT, CDR2 SNEGSKA (reference sequence). The CDR3 covers 13 residues. Trimming left V 4 bases short and J 4 bases short, with 13 bases between.

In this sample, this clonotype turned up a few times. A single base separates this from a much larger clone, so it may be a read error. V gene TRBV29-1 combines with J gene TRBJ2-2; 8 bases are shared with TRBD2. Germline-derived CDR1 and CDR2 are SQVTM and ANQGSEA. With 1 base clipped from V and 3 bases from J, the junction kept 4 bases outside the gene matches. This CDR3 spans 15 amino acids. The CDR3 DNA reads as TGCAGCGTTGAAGTAGCGGGGAAGGACACCGGGGAGCTGTTTTTT. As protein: CSVEVAGKDTGELFF.

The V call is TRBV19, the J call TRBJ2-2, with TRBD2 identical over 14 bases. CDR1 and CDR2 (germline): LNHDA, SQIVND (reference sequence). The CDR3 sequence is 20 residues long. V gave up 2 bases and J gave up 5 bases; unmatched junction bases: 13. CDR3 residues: CASSISGTSGSVFWTGELFF. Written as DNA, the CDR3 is TGTGCCAGTAGTATAAGCGGGACTAGCGGGAGCGTCTTTTGGACCGGGGAGCTGTTTTTT.